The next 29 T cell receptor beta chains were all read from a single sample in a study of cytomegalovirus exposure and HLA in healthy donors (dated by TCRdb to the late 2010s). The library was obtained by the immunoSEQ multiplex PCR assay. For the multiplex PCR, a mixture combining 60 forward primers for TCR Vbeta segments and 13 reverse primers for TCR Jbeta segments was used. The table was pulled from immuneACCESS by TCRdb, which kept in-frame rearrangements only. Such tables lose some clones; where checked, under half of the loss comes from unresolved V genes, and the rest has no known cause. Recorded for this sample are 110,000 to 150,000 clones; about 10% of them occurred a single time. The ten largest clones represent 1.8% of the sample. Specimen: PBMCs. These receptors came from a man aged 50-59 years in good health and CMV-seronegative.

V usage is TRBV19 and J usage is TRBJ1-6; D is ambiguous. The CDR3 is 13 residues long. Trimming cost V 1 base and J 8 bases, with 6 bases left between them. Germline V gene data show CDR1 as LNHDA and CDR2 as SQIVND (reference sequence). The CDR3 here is CASSIGGDSPLHF. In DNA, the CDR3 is TGTGCCAGTAGTATAGGCGGTGATTCACCCCTCCACTTT. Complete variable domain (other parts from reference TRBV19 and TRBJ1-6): DGGITQSPKYLFRKEGQNVTLSCEQNLNHDAMYWYRQDPGQGLRLIYYSQIVNDFQKGDIAEGYSVSREKKESFPLTVTSAQKNPTAFYLCASSIGGDSPLHFGNGTRLTVT.

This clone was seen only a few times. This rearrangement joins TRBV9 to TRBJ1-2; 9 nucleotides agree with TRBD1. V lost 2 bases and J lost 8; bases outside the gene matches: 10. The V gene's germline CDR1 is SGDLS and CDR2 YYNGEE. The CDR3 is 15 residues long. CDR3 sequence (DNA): TGTGCCAGCAGCGTGATGGCGGGGACAGGGCAAGGCTACACCTTC. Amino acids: CASSVMAGTGQGYTF.

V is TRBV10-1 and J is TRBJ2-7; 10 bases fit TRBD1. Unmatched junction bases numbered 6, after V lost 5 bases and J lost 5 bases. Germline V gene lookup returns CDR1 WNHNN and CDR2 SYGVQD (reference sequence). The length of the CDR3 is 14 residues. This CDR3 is CASSQDRGANEQYF. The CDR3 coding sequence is TGCGCCAGCAGTCAGGACAGGGGGGCCAACGAGCAGTACTTC.

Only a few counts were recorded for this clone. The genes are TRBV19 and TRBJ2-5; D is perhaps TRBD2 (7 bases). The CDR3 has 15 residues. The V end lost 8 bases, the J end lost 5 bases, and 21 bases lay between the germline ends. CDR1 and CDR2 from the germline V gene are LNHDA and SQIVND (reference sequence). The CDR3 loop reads CASQRGGGGRETQYF. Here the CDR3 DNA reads TGTGCCAGTCAAAGGGGGGGCGGGGGAAGGGAGACCCAGTACTTC.

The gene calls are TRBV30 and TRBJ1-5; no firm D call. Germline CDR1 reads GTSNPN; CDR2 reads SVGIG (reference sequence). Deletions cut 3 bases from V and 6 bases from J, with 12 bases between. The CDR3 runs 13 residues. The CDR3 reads CAWRDYSGQPQHF. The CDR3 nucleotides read TGTGCCTGGAGGGATTACTCGGGTCAGCCCCAGCATTTT. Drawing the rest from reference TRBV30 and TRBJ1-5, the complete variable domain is SQTIHQWPATLVQPVGSPLSLECTVEGTSNPNLYWYRQAAGRGLQLLFYSVGIGQISSEVPQNLSASRPQDRQFILSSKKLLLSDSGFYLCAWRDYSGQPQHFGDGTRLSIL.

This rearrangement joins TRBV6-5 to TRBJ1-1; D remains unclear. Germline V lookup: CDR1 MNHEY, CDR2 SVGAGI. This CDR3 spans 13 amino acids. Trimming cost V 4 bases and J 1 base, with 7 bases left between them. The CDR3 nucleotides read TGTGCCAGCAGTTTTCAGGAGAACACTGAAGCTTTCTTT. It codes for CASSFQENTEAFF.

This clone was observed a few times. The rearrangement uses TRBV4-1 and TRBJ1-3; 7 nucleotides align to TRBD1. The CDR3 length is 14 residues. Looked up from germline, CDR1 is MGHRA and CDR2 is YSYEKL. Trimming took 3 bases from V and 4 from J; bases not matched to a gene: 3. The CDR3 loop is CASSHGGQGNTIYF. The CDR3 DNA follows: TGCGCCAGCAGCCACGGGGGACAGGGAAACACCATATATTTT.

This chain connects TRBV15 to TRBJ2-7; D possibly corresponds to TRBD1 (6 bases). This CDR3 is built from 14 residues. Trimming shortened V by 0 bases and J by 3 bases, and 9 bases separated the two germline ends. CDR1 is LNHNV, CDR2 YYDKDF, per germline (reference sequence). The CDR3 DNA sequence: TGTGCCACCAGCAGAGATACAGGGCGCTACGAGCAGTACTTC. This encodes CATSRDTGRYEQYF.

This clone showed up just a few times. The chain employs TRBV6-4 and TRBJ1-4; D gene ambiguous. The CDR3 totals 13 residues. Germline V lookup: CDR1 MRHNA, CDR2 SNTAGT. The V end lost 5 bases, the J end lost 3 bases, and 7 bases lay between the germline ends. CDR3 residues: CASSPRSNEKLFF. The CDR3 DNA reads TGTGCCAGCAGTCCTCGGTCTAATGAAAAACTGTTTTTT.

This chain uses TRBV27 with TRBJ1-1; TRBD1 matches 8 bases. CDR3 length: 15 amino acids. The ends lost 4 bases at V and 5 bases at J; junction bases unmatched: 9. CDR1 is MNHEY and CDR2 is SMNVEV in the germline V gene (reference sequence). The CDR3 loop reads CASSSITGGGTEAFF. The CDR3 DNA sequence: TGTGCCAGCAGTTCAATAACAGGGGGGGGAACTGAAGCTTTCTTT.

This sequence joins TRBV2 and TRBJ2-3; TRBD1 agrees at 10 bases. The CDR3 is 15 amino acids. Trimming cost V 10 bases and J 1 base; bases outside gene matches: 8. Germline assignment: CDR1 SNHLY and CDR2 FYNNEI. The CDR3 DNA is TGTGCCATCGACAGGGGGCACCCCCGCACAGATACGCAGTATTTT. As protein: CAIDRGHPRTDTQYF.

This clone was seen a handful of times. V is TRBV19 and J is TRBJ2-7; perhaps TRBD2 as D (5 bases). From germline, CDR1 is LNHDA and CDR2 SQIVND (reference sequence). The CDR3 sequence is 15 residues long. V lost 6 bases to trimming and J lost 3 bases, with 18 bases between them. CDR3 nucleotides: TGTGCCAGTAGACGATCCGGGCCCGGGGACTACGAGCAGTACTTC. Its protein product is CASRRSGPGDYEQYF.

The CDR3 sequence is CSAKTGGTFSGANVLTF. The CDR3 DNA sequence: TGCAGCGCCAAGACAGGGGGTACCTTCTCTGGGGCCAACGTCCTGACTTTC. J is TRBJ2-6 and V is TRBV29-1; 9 bases line up with TRBD1. Trimming cost V 7 bases and J 0 bases; bases outside gene matches: 10. CDR1 is SQVTM, CDR2 ANQGSEA, per germline. The CDR3 runs to 17 residues.

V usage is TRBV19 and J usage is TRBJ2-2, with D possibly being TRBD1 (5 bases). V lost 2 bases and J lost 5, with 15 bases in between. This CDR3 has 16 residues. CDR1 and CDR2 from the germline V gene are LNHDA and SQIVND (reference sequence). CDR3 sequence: CASSIRGAGKTGELFF. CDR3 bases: TGTGCCAGTAGTATAAGGGGCGCAGGGAAAACCGGGGAGCTGTTTTTT.

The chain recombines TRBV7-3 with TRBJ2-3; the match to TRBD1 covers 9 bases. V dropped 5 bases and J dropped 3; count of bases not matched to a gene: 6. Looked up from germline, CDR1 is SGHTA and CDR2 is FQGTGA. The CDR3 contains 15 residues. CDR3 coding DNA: TGTGCCAGCAGCCTCTCCGGGACAGGGACAGATACGCAGTATTTT. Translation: CASSLSGTGTDTQYF. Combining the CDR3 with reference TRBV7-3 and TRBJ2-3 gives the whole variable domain GAGVSQTPSNKVTEKGKYVELRCDPISGHTALYWYRQSLGQGPEFLIYFQGTGAADDSGLPNDRFFAVRPEGSVSTLKIQRTERGDSAVYLCASSLSGTGTDTQYFGPGTRLTVL.

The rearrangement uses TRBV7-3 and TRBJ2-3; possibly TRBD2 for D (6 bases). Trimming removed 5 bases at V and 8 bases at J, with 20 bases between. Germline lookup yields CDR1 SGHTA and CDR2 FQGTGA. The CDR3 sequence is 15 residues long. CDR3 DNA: TGTGCCAGCAGCCCAGGCGGGACTGTCCTTGGTACGCAGTATTTT. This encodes CASSPGGTVLGTQYF.

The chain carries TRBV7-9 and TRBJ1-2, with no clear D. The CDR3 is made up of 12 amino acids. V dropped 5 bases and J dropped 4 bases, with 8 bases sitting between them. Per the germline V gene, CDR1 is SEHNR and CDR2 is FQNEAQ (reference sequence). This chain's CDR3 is CASSTNSYGYTF. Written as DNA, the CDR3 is TGTGCCAGCAGCACCAACAGCTATGGCTACACCTTC.

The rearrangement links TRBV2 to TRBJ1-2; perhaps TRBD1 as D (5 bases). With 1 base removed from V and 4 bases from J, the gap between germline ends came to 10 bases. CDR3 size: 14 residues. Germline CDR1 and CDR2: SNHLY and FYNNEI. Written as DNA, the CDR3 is TGTGCCAGCAGTGAAGTCAGGGTGGGCTATGGCTACACCTTC. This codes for CASSEVRVGYGYTF.

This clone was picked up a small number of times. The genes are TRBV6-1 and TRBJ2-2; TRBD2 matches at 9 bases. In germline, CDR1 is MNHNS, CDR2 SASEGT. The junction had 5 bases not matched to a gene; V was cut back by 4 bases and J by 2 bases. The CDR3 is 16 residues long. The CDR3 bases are TGTGCCAGCAGTGTTCTAGCGGGGCTCAACACCGGGGAGCTGTTTTTT. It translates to CASSVLAGLNTGELFF.

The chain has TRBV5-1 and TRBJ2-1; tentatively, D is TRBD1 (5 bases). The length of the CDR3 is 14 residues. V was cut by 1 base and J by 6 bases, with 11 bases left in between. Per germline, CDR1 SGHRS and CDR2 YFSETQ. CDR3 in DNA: TGCGCCAGCAGCTTGACGGCAGGGTCCAATGAGCAGTTCTTC. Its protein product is CASSLTAGSNEQFF.

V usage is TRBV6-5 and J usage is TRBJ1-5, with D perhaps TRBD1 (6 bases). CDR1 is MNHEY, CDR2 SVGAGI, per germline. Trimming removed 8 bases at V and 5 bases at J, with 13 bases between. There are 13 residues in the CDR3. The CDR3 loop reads CASGRTVDQPQHF. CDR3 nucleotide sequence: TGTGCCAGCGGCCGGACAGTTGATCAGCCCCAGCATTTT.

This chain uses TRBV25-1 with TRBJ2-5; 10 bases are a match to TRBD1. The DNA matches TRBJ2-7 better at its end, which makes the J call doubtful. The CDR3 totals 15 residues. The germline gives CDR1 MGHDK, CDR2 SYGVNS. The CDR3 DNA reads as TGTGCCAGCAGTGAACTAGGGACAGGGGCCTACGAGCAGTACTTC. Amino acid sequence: CASSELGTGAYEQYF.

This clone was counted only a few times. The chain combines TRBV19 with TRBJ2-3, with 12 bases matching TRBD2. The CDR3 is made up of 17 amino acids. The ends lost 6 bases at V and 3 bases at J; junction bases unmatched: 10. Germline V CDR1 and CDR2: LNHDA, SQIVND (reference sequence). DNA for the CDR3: TGTGCCAGTAGAACCTATGGGACTAGCGGGCGAACAGATACGCAGTATTTT. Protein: CASRTYGTSGRTDTQYF. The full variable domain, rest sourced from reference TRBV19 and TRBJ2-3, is DGGITQSPKYLFRKEGQNVTLSCEQNLNHDAMYWYRQDPGQGLRLIYYSQIVNDFQKGDIAEGYSVSREKKESFPLTVTSAQKNPTAFYLCASRTYGTSGRTDTQYFGPGTRLTVL.

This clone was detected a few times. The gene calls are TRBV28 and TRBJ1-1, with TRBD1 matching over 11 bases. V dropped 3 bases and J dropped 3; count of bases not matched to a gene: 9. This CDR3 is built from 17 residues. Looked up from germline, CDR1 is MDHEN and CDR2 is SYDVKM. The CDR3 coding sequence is TGTGCCAGCAGTTTTATCGGACAGGGGGCGCGGTACACTGAAGCTTTCTTT. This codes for CASSFIGQGARYTEAFF.

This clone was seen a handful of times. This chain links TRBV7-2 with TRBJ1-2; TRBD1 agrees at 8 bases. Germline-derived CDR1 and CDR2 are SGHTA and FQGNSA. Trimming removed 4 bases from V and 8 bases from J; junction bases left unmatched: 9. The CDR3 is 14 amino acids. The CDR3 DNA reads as TGTGCCAGCAGCTCCAGACAGGGGAGGCTAGGCTACACCTTC. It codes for CASSSRQGRLGYTF. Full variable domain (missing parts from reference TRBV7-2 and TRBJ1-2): GAGVSQSPSNKVTEKGKDVELRCDPISGHTALYWYRQSLGQGLEFLIYFQGNSAPDKSGLPSDRFSAERTGGSVSTLTIQRTQQEDSAVYLCASSSRQGRLGYTFGSGTRLTVV.

The CDR3 protein is CASSLVPRTQTNTEAFF. The CDR3 DNA follows: TGTGCCAGCAGCTTAGTTCCCAGGACACAAACGAACACTGAAGCTTTCTTT. This chain uses TRBV7-8 with TRBJ1-1, with a weak D call TRBD1 (5 bases). CDR3 length: 17 residues. The germline CDR1 and CDR2 sequences are SGHVS and FQNEAQ. V lost 1 base and J lost 1, with 16 bases in between.

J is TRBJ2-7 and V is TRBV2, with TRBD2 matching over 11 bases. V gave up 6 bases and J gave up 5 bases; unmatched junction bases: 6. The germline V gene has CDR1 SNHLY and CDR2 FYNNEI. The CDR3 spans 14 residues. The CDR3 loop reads CASRGLAEVHEQYF. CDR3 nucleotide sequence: TGTGCCAGCAGGGGACTAGCGGAGGTCCACGAGCAGTACTTC.

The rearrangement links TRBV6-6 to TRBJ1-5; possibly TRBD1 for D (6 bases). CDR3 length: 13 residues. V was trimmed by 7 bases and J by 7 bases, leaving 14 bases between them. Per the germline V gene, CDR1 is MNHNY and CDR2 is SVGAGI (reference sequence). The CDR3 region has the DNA TGTGCCAGCACACAGGGAGAGACACAGCCCCAGCATTTT. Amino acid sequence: CASTQGETQPQHF.

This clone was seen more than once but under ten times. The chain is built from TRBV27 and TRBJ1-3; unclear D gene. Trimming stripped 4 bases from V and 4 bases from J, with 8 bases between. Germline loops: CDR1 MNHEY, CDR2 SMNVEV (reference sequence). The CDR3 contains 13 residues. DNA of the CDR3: TGTGCCAGCAGTTCCCCCCCAGGAAACACCATATATTTT. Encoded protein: CASSSPPGNTIYF.